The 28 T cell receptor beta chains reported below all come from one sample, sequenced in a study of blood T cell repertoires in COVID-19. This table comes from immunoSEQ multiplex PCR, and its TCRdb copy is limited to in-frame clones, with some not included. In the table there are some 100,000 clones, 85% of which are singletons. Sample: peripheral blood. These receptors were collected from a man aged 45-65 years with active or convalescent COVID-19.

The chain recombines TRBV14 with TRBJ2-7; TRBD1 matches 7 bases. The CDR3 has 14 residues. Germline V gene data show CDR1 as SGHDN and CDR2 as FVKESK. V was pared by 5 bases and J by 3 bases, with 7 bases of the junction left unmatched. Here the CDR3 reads CASSSSAGGYEQYF. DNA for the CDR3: TGTGCCAGCAGCAGCTCGGCAGGGGGCTACGAGCAGTACTTC.

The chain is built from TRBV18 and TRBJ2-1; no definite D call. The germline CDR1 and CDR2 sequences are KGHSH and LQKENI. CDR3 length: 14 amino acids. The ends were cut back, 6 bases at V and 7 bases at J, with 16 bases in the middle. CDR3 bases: TGTGCCAGCTCCCCGCCCCGATTCGGGAATGAGCAGTTCTTC. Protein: CASSPPRFGNEQFF.

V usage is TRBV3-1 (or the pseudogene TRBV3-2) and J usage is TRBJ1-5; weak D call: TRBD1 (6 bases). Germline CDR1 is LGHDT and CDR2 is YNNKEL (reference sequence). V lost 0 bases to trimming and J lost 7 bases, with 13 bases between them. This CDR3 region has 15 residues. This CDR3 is CASSQDPGAGQPQHF. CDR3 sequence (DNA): TGTGCCAGCAGCCAAGATCCAGGGGCAGGACAGCCCCAGCATTTT.

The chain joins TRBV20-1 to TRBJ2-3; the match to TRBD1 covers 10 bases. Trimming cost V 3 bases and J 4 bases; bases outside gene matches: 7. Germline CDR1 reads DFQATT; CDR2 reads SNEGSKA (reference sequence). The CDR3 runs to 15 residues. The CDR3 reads CSASPRDRGPDTQYF. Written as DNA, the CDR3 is TGCAGTGCTAGTCCCAGGGACAGGGGCCCAGATACGCAGTATTTT.

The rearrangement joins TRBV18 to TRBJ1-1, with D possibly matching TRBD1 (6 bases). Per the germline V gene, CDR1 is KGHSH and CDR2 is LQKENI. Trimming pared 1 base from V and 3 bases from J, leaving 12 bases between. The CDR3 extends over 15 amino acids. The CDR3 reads CASSPLSGADTEAFF. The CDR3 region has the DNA TGTGCCAGCTCACCACTTTCAGGGGCGGACACTGAAGCTTTCTTT.

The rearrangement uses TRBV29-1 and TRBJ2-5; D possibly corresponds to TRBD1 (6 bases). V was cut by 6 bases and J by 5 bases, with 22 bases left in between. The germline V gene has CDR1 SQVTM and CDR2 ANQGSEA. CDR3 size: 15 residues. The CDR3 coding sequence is TGCAGCGTATCGTTGGCAAGAAGTCAGGGGGAGACCCAGTACTTC. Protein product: CSVSLARSQGETQYF.

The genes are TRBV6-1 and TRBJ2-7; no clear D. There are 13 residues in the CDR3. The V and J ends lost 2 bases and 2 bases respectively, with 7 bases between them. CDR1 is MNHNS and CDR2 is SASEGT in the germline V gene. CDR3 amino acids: CASSESTAYEQYF. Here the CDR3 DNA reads TGTGCCAGCAGTGAAAGTACAGCCTACGAGCAGTACTTC.

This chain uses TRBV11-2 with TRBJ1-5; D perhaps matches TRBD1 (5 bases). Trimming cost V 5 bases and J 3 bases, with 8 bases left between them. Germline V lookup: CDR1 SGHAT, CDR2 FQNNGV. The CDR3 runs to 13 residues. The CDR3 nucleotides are TGTGCCAGCAGCCTGGGGCCCAATCAGCCCCAGCATTTT. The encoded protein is CASSLGPNQPQHF.

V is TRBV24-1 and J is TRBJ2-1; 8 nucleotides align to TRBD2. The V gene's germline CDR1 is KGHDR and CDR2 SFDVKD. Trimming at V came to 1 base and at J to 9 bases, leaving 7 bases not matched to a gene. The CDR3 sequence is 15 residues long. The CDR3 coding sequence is TGTGCCACCAGTGATTTTACGGACGGGGGGGCTGAGCAGTTCTTC. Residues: CATSDFTDGGAEQFF.

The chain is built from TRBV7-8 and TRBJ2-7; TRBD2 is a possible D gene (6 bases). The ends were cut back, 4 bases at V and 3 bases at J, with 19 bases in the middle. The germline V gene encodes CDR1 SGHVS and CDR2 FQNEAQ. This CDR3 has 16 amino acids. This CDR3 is CASSSYPRGVDYEQYF. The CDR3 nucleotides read TGTGCCAGCAGCTCGTACCCACGCGGGGTTGACTACGAGCAGTACTTC. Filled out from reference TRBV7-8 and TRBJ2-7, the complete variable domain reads GAGVSQSPRYKVAKRGQDVALRCDPISGHVSLFWYQQALGQGPEFLTYFQNEAQLDKSGLPSDRFFAERPEGSVSTLKIQRTQQEDSAVYLCASSSYPRGVDYEQYFGPGTRLTVT.

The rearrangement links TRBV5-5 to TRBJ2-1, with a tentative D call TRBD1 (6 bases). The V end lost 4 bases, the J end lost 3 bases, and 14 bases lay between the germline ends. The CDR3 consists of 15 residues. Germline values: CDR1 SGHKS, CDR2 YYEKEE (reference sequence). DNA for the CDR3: TGTGCCAGCAGCCTTCGGGCAGGGGACTACAATGAGCAGTTCTTC. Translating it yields CASSLRAGDYNEQFF.

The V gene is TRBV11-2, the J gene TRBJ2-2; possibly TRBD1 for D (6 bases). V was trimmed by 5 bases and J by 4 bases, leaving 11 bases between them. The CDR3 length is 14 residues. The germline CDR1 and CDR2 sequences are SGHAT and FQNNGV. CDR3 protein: CASSRTGFTGELFF. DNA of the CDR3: TGTGCCAGCAGCCGAACAGGGTTCACCGGGGAGCTGTTTTTT.

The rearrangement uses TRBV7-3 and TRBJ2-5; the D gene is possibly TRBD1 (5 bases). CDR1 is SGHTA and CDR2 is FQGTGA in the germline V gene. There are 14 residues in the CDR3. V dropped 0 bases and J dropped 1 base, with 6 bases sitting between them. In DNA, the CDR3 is TGTGCCAGCAGCTTAACGGGGCGCCAAGAGACCCAGTACTTC. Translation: CASSLTGRQETQYF.

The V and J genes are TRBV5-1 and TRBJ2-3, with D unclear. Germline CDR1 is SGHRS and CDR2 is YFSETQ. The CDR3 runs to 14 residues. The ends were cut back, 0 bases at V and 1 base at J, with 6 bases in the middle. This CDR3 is CASSLESGTDTQYF. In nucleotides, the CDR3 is TGCGCCAGCAGCTTGGAGTCGGGCACAGATACGCAGTATTTT. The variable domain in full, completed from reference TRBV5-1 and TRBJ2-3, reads KAGVTQTPRYLIKTRGQQVTLSCSPISGHRSVSWYQQTPGQGLQFLFEYFSETQRNKGNFPGRFSGRQFSNSRSEMNVSTLELGDSALYLCASSLESGTDTQYFGPGTRLTVL.

This chain's CDR3 is CASSLGVETDTQYF. The CDR3 DNA is TGTGCCAGCAGCTTAGGTGTTGAGACAGATACGCAGTATTTT. The V gene is TRBV11-2, the J gene TRBJ2-3, with no clear D. This CDR3 comprises 14 residues. V shed 1 base and J shed 3 bases, with 8 bases lying between them. Germline lookup yields CDR1 SGHAT and CDR2 FQNNGV.

In nucleotides, the CDR3 is TGTGCCAGCTCACAGGGAATTGCGGGCTCCTACGAGCAGTACTTC. It encodes CASSQGIAGSYEQYF. The V call is TRBV18, the J call TRBJ2-7, with D possibly TRBD2 on 5 matching bases. Trimming removed 4 bases at V and 0 bases at J, with 13 bases between. CDR3 length: 15 amino acids. Germline V gene data show CDR1 as KGHSH and CDR2 as LQKENI.

The DNA for the CDR3 is TGCGCCAGCAGCAGGCTAGCGGGATCGACCGGGGAGCTGTTTTTT. Protein: CASSRLAGSTGELFF. The V and J genes are TRBV5-1 and TRBJ2-2, with TRBD2 identical over 9 bases. Germline-derived CDR1 and CDR2 are SGHRS and YFSETQ. This CDR3 has 15 amino acids. Trimming cost V 4 bases and J 5 bases; bases outside gene matches: 6.

Here the CDR3 reads CASSLIADYGYTF. In nucleotides, the CDR3 is TGTGCCAGCAGCTTAATCGCAGACTATGGCTACACCTTC. The chain is built from TRBV11-2 and TRBJ1-2; unclear D gene. The CDR3 covers 13 residues. Trimming shortened V by 2 bases and J by 3 bases, and 7 bases separated the two germline ends. From germline, CDR1 is SGHAT and CDR2 FQNNGV.

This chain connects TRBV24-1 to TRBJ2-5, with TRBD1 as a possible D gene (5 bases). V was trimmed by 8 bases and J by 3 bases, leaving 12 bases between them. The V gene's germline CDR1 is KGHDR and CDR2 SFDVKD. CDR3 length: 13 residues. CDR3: CATNMFREETQYF. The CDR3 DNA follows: TGTGCCACCAACATGTTCAGGGAAGAGACCCAGTACTTC.

DNA of the CDR3: TGTGCCAGCAGCTTAATAGGTCCAGGAAGCACTGAAGCTTTCTTT. Translated, it gives CASSLIGPGSTEAFF. This chain links TRBV11-1 with TRBJ1-1, with D unresolved. V was shortened by 2 bases and J by 4 bases, with 14 bases between the two germline ends. CDR3 size: 15 residues. Germline loops: CDR1 SGHAT, CDR2 FQDESV (reference sequence).

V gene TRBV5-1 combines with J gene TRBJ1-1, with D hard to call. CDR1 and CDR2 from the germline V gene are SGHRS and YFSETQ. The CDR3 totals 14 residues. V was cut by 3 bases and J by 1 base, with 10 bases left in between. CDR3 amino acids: CASSWNGANTEAFF. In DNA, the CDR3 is TGCGCCAGCAGCTGGAACGGAGCGAACACTGAAGCTTTCTTT.

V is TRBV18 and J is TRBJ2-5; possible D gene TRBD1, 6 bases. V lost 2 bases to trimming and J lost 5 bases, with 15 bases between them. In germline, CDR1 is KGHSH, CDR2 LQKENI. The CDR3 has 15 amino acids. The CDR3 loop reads CASSPNEGTWETQYF. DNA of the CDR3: TGTGCCAGCTCACCAAACGAGGGGACATGGGAGACCCAGTACTTC.

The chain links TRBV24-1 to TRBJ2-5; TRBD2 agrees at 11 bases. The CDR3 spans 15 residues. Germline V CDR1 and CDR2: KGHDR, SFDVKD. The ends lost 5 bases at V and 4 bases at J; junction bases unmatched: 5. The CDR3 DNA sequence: TGTGCCACCAGTGCTGGACTAGCGGGTATAGAGACCCAGTACTTC. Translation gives CATSAGLAGIETQYF.

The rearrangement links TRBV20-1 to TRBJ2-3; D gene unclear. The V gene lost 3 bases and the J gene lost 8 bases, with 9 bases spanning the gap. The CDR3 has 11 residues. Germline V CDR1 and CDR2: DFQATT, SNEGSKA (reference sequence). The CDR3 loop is CSASERGTQYF. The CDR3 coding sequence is TGCAGTGCTAGCGAGCGCGGTACGCAGTATTTT.

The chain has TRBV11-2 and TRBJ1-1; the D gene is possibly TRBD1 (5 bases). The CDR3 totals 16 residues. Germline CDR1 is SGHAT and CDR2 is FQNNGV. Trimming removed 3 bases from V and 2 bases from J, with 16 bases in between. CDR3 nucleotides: TGTGCCAGCAGCTTTCTCCGGGGGGGTGGAAACACTGAAGCTTTCTTT. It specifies CASSFLRGGGNTEAFF.

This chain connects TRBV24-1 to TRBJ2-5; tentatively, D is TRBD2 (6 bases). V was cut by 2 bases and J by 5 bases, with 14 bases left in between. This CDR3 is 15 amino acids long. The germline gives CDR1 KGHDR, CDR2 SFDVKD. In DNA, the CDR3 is TGTGCCACCAGTGATTGGGGCCGGGGGAAGGAGACCCAGTACTTC. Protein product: CATSDWGRGKETQYF.

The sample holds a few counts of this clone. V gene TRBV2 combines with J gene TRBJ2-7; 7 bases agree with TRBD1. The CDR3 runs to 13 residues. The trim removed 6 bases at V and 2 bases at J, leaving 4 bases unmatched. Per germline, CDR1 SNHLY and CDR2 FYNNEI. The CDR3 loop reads CASSGDSTYEQYF. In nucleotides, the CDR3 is TGTGCCAGCAGCGGGGACAGCACCTACGAGCAGTACTTC.

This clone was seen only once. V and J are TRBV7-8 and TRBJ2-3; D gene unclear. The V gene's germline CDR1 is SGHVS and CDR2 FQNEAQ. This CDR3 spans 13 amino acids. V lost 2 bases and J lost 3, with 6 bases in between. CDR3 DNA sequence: TGTGCCAGCAGCTTAAGCATGACAGATACGCAGTATTTT. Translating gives CASSLSMTDTQYF.